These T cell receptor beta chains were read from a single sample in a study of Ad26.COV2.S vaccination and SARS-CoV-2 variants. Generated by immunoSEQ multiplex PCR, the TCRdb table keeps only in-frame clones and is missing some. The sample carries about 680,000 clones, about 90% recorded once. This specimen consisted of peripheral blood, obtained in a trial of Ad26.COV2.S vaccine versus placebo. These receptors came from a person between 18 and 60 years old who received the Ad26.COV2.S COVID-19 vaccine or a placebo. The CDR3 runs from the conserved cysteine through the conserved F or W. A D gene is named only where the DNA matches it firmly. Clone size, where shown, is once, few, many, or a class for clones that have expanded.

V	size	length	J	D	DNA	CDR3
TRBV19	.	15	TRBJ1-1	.	TGTGCCAGTAGTATCAAGGCGGGAGGGAACACTGAAGCTTTCTTT	CASSIKAGGNTEAFF
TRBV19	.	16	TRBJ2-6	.	TGTGCCAGTAGTATAAAAGGGGGGGCTGGGGCCAACGTCCTGACTTTC	CASSIKGGAGANVLTF
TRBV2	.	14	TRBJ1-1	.	TGTGCCAGCCGGGACACCCCCCTGAACACTGAAGCTTTCTTT	CASRDTPLNTEAFF
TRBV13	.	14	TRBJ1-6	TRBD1	TGTGCCAGCAGCCCTGGACAGGGAATCTCACCCCTCCACTTT	CASSPGQGISPLHF
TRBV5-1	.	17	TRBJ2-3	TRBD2	TGCGCCAGCAGCACCGGACTAGCGGGAGGGTCCACAGATACGCAGTATTTT	CASSTGLAGGSTDTQYF
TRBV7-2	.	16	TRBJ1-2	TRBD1	TGTGCCAGCAGCTTACCCGGGACAGGAGTCCGCTATGGCTACACCTTC	CASSLPGTGVRYGYTF
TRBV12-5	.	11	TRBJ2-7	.	TGTGCCACCCAACAGAACTACGAGCAGTACTTC	CATQQNYEQYF
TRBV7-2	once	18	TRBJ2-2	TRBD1	TGTGCCAGCAGCCGGGGACAGGGGAACCCTAAGAACACCGGGGAGCTGTTTTTT	CASSRGQGNPKNTGELFF
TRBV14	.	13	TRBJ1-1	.	TGTGCCAGCAGCCCGTCGGTGAACACTGAAGCTTTCTTT	CASSPSVNTEAFF
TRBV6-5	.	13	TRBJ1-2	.	TGTGCCAGCAGTTACTACAGAGACTATGGCTACACCTTC	CASSYYRDYGYTF
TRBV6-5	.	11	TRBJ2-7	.	TGTGCCACAAGTCCCGGCCTCGAGCAGTACTTC	CATSPGLEQYF
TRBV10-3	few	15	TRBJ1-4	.	TGTGCCATCAGTGAGTCCAGGGAAACTAATGAAAAACTGTTTTTT	CAISESRETNEKLFF
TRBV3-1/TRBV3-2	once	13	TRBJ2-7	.	TGTGCCAGCAGCCAAGATTGGGGATCCGAGCAGTACTTC	CASSQDWGSEQYF
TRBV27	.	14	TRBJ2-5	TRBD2	TGTGCCAGTCGTAGCGGGAGGGGACGAGAGACCCAGTACTTC	CASRSGRGRETQYF
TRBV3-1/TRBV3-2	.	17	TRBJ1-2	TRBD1	TGTGCCAGCAGCCAAGATGTCCGGGACAGAAACCGGTATGGCTACACCTTC	CASSQDVRDRNRYGYTF
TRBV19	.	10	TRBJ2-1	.	TGTGCCAGTAGTGCGAATGAGCAGTTCTTC	CASSANEQFF
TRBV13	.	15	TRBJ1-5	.	TGTGCCAGCAGCCTCACAAGGACGGGGAATCAGCCCCAGCATTTT	CASSLTRTGNQPQHF
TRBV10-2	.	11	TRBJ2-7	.	TGCGCCAGCAGGGTCGGGGACGAGCAGTACTTC	CASRVGDEQYF
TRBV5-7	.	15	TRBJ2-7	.	TGTGCCAGCAGAGAAAAGACAGGAGCCTCCTACGAGCAGTACTTC	CASREKTGASYEQYF
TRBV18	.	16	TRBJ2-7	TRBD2	TGTGCCAGCTCACCAAATCTACTAGCGGGGCCAAGCGAGCAGTACTTC	CASSPNLLAGPSEQYF
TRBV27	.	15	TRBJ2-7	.	TGTGCCAGCAGTTTAAAACTTCTTGGGGTCGGCGAGCAGTACTTC	CASSLKLLGVGEQYF
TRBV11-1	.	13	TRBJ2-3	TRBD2	TGTGCCAGCAGTTTAGCGGGAGCAGATACGCAGTATTTT	CASSLAGADTQYF
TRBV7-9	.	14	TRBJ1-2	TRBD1	TGTGCCAGCAGCCTATTGACAGGGGTGGATGGCTACACCTTC	CASSLLTGVDGYTF
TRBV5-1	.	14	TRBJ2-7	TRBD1	TGCGCCAGCAGCCCGGGACAGGGGCTCTACGAGCAGTACTTC	CASSPGQGLYEQYF
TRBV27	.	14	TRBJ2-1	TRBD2	TGTGCCAGCAGTCCACGGGACTACACTAATGAGCAGTTCTTC	CASSPRDYTNEQFF
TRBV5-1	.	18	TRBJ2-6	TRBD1	TGCGCCAGCAGCTTGGTTCAGGGGGTATTCTCTGGGGCCAACGTCCTGACTTTC	CASSLVQGVFSGANVLTF
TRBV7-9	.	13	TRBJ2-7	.	TGTGCCAGCAGCTCCGAGGGCGGGAACGAGCAGTACTTC	CASSSEGGNEQYF
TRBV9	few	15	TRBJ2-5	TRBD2	TGTGCCAGCAGTGGAGCGGGGGGGTACCAAGAGACCCAGTACTTC	CASSGAGGYQETQYF
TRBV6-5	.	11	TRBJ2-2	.	TGTGCCAGCAAGCGGGCCGGGGAGCTGTTTTTT	CASKRAGELFF
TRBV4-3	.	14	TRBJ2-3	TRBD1	TGCGCCAGCAGCGCTCAGGGGGGCACAGATACGCAGTATTTT	CASSAQGGTDTQYF
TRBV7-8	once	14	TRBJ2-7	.	TGTGCCAGCCTTCCGCAGGGAGTCTCCTACGAGCAGTACTTC	CASLPQGVSYEQYF
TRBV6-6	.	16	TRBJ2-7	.	TGTGCCAGCAGTCGGGGGGGGGACAGAGCATCCTACGAGCAGTACTTC	CASSRGGDRASYEQYF
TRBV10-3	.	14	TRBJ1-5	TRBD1	TGTGCCATCGCCAGACAGGGGAGGAATCAGCCCCAGCATTTT	CAIARQGRNQPQHF
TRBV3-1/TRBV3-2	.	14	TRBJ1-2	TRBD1	TGTGCCAGCAGCCAAGATGACAGGGATTATGGCTACACCTTC	CASSQDDRDYGYTF
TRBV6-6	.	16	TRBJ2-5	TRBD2	TGTGCCAGCAGTTACTCCACGAGTAGCGGGCAAGAGACCCAGTACTTC	CASSYSTSSGQETQYF
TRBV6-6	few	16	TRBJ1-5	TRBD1	TGTGCCAGCAGTTCCGGCCTGGGACAGTCCAATCAGCCCCAGCATTTT	CASSSGLGQSNQPQHF
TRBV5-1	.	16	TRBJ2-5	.	TGCGCCAGCAGCCCCCGACTAGTGGGCCCCGGGGAGACCCAGTACTTC	CASSPRLVGPGETQYF
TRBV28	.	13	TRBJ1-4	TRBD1	TGTGCCAGCTGTGGGGGACAGGGCGAAAAACTGTTTTTT	CASCGGQGEKLFF
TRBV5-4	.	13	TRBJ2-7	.	TGTGCCAGCAGCGCGGTAAGCTCCTACGAGCAGTACTTC	CASSAVSSYEQYF
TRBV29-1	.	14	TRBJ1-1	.	TGCAGCGTTGTACCCCACGGGGGGCACCTAGCAGCTTTCTTT	CSVVPHGGHLAAFF
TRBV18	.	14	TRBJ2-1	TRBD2	TGTGCCAGCTCACCTGGGACTAGTCGGAATGAGCAGTTCTTC	CASSPGTSRNEQFF
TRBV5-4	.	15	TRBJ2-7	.	TGTGCCAGCAGCTTGGCGGGGCAGAGCTCCTACGAGCAGTACTTC	CASSLAGQSSYEQYF
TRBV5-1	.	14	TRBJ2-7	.	TGCGCCAGCAGCTTGCTAGCGCAAGAGTACGAGCAGTACTTC	CASSLLAQEYEQYF
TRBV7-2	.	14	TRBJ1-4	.	TGTGCCAGCAGCCGGGGACCGCAGAATGAAAAACTGTTTTTT	CASSRGPQNEKLFF
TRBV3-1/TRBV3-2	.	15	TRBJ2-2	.	TGTGCCAGCAGACCCGTACTAGGGGGTACCGGGGAGCTGTTTTTT	CASRPVLGGTGELFF